The sequence of this TCR beta chain was determined in a study of blood T cell repertoires in COVID-19. The CDR3 consists of 16 residues. From germline, CDR1 is MNHEY and CDR2 SMNVEV (reference sequence). Trimming removed 8 bases at V and 6 bases at J, with 20 bases between. Only in-frame clones appear in the TCRdb table, and some are missing; sequencing was by immunoSEQ multiplex PCR. The profile shows approximately 210,000 clones, roughly 87% of them singletons. The TCR was taken from a woman aged 25 to 39 who had recovered from COVID-19. The chain combines TRBV27 with TRBJ1-6, with D possibly TRBD1 on 6 matching bases. The sequenced sample consisted of PBMCs or T cells enriched from blood (not recorded which). CDR3 DNA sequence: TGTGCCAGCGGCAGGACAGCAGGGACCAGTAATTCACCCCTCCACTTT. Protein product: CASGRTAGTSNSPLHF.